This T cell receptor (beta chain) stems from a study of stem cell transplantation in POMP-related autoinflammatory disease. V gave up 4 bases and J gave up 9 bases; unmatched junction bases: 16. Germline-derived CDR1 and CDR2 are SGHDT and YYEEEE. This CDR3 spans 17 amino acids. TCRdb keeps only in-frame clones here, not all; method: immunoSEQ multiplex PCR. The data hold about 32,000 clones, with 88% observed a single time. This sequence was found in a human donor with POMP-related autoinflammation and immune dysregulation (PRAID). Sequences were derived from CD4+ T cells from PBMCs, sampled before stem cell transplantation. The chain carries TRBV5-6 and TRBJ1-6; 7 bases align to TRBD1. In DNA form, the CDR3 reads TGTGCCAGCAGCCTTGACAGGGCCGGGATCGGGGCTTCACCCCTCCACTTT. Translation: CASSLDRAGIGASPLHF. The variable domain in full, completed from reference TRBV5-6 and TRBJ1-6, reads DAGVTQSPTHLIKTRGQQVTLRCSPKSGHDTVSWYQQALGQGPQFIFQYYEEEERQRGNFPDRFSGHQFPNYSSELNVNALLLGDSALYLCASSLDRAGIGASPLHFGNGTRLTVT.